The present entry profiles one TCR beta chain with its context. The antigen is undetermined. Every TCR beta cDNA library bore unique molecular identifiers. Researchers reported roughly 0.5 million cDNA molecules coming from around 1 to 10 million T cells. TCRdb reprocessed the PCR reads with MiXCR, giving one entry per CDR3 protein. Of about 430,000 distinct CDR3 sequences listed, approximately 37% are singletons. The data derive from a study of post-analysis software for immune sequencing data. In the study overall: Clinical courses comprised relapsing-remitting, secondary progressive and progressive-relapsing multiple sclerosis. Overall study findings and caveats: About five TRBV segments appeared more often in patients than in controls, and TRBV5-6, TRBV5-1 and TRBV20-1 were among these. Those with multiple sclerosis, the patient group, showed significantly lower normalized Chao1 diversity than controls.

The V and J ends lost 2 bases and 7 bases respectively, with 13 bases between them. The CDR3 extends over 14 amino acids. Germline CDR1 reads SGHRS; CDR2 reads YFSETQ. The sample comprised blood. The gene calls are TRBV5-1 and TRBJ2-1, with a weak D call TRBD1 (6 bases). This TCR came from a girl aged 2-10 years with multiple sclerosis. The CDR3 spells CASSFKDSRNEQFF. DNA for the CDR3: TGCGCCAGCAGCTTCAAGGACAGTAGAAATGAGCAGTTCTTC.